The 2 T cell receptor beta chains below all came from one sample that was sequenced in a study of shared clonotypes between healthy human individuals. Only in-frame clones appear in the TCRdb table, and some are missing; sequencing was by immunoSEQ multiplex PCR. This table holds fewer than 650,000 clones, 76% found once. Specimen: PBMCs. Receptors originate from a woman aged 40 to 50 in good health. Some clones in this sample may be carry-over from other donors' samples.

Of note for this clone: Given a far larger clone just one base away, this is likely a sequencing read error. J is TRBJ2-7 and V is TRBV27; 8 bases are shared with TRBD2. Unmatched junction bases numbered 13, after V lost 3 bases and J lost 9 bases. CDR3 length equals 15 residues. CDR1 and CDR2 (germline): MNHEY, SMNVEV (reference sequence). The DNA of the CDR3 is TGTGCCAGCAGTTTTTTTGCGGGAGGCCTTCCGGGGCAGTACTTC. It codes for CASSFFAGGLPGQYF.

The chain links TRBV18 to TRBJ1-3; TRBD1 agrees at 7 bases. V shed 3 bases, J shed 0 bases, and the junction held 8 bases outside the gene matches. This CDR3 is 17 amino acids long. CDR1 KGHSH and CDR2 LQKENI come from the germline V gene. The DNA for the CDR3 is TGTGCCAGCTCACCTTTACAGGGGCTGAGCTCTGGAAACACCATATATTTT. Translation: CASSPLQGLSSGNTIYF.